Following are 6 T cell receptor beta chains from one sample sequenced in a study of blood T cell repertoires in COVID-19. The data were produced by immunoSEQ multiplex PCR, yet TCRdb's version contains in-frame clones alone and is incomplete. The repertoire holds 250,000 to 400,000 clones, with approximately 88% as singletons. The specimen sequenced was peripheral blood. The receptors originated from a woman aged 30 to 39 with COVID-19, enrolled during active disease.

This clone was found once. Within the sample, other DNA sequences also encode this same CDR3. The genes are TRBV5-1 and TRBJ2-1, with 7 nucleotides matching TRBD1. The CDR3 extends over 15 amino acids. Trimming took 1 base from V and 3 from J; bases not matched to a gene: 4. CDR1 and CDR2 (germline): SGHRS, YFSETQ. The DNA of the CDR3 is TGCGCCAGCAGCTTGACCTCAGGGGGCTACAATGAGCAGTTCTTC. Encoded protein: CASSLTSGGYNEQFF. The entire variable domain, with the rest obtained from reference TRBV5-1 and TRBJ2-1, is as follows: KAGVTQTPRYLIKTRGQQVTLSCSPISGHRSVSWYQQTPGQGLQFLFEYFSETQRNKGNFPGRFSGRQFSNSRSEMNVSTLELGDSALYLCASSLTSGGYNEQFFGPGTRLTVL.

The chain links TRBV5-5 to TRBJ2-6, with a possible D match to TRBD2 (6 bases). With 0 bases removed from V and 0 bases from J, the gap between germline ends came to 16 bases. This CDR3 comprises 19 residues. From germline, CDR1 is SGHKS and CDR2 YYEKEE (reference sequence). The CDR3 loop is CASSLVGDFTISGANVLTF. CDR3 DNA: TGTGCCAGCAGCTTGGTGGGGGACTTTACAATCTCTGGGGCCAACGTCCTGACTTTC.

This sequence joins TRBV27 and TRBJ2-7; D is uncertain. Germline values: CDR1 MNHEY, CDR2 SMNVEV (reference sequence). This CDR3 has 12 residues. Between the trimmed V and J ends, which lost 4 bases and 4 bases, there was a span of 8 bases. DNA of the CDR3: TGTGCCAGCAGTTCGAACGGGTACGAGCAGTACTTC. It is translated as CASSSNGYEQYF.

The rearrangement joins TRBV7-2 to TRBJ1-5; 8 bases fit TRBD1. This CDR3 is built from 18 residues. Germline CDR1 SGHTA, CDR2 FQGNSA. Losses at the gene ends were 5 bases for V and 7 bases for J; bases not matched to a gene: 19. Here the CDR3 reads CASSLGGRGLESGQPQHF. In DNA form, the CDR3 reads TGTGCCAGCAGCCTGGGGGGCAGGGGGCTCGAATCTGGACAGCCCCAGCATTTT.

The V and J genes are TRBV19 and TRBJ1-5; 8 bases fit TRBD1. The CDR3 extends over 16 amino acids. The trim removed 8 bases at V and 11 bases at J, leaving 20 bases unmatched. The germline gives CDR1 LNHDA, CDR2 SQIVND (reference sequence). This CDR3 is CASSTIVTGGFSAQHF. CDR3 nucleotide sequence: TGTGCCAGTTCGACTATTGTAACAGGGGGATTTTCGGCCCAGCATTTT.

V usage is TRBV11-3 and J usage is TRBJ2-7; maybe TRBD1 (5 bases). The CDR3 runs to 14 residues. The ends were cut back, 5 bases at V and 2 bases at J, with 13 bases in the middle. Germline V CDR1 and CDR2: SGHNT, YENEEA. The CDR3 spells CASSPGLQAYEQYF. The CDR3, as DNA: TGTGCCAGCAGCCCAGGGTTACAAGCCTACGAGCAGTACTTC. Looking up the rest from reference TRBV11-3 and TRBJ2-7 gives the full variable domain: EAGVVQSPRYKIIEKKQPVAFWCNPISGHNTLYWYLQNLGQGPELLIRYENEEAVDDSQLPKDRFSAERLKGVDSTLKIQPAELGDSAVYLCASSPGLQAYEQYFGPGTRLTVT.